Listed here are 17 T cell receptor beta chains from one sample, sequenced in a study of graft-versus-host responses after intestinal transplantation. Lymphocytes from graft epithelium and lamina propria were isolated. Assay: immunoSEQ multiplex PCR; the TCRdb copy retains only in-frame clones and omits some. The profile shows some 15,000 clones, less than 80% of them singletons. Specimen: ileum tissue, collected almost 700 days after intestinal transplantation. Receptors originate from a human patient who received an intestinal transplant, so some T cells may come from the graft donor.

The rearrangement uses TRBV5-1 and TRBJ2-6; 7 bases map to TRBD1. Trimming at V came to 1 base and at J to 3 bases, leaving 4 bases not matched to a gene. This CDR3 contains 16 residues. Per the germline V gene, CDR1 is SGHRS and CDR2 is YFSETQ. The CDR3 DNA sequence: TGCGCCAGCAGCTTGCAAGGGGGCAGTGGGGCCAACGTCCTGACTTTC. This codes for CASSLQGGSGANVLTF.

The rearrangement joins TRBV9 to TRBJ2-1; 8 positions match TRBD2. The CDR3 spans 14 residues. Germline V gene data show CDR1 as SGDLS and CDR2 as YYNGEE. After removal of 4 bases from V and 7 bases from J, the junction contained 7 bases not matched to a gene. The CDR3 is CASSQSGGQNEQFF. The DNA of the CDR3 is TGTGCCAGCAGCCAGTCGGGGGGGCAGAATGAGCAGTTCTTC.

The chain employs TRBV4-3 and TRBJ2-1, with TRBD2 as a possible D gene (5 bases). Trimming left V 1 base short and J 0 bases short, with 10 bases between. The CDR3 has 16 residues. Germline CDR1 reads LGHNA; CDR2 reads YSLEER. The CDR3 sequence: CASSQGWESSYNEQFF. DNA for the CDR3: TGCGCCAGCAGCCAAGGCTGGGAGAGCTCCTACAATGAGCAGTTCTTC.

V gene TRBV5-6 combines with J gene TRBJ2-1, with 8 bases matching TRBD1. The CDR3 loop spans 15 amino acids. Trimming took 1 base from V and 8 from J; bases not matched to a gene: 8. CDR1 is SGHDT and CDR2 is YYEEEE in the germline V gene. The CDR3 coding sequence is TGTGCCAGCAGCTTGAAGCCAGGGGGCAAGGATGAGCAGTTCTTC. Residues: CASSLKPGGKDEQFF.

The chain has TRBV19 and TRBJ1-1; D not resolved. The V gene's germline CDR1 is LNHDA and CDR2 SQIVND (reference sequence). Trimming removed 2 bases from V and 7 bases from J, with 14 bases in between. The CDR3 contains 14 residues. CDR3 amino acids: CASSISTTKDEAFF. The CDR3 DNA reads TGTGCCAGTAGTATAAGTACAACCAAAGATGAAGCTTTCTTT.

This clone was observed a few times. The chain has TRBV6-5 and TRBJ2-3, with 9 bases lining up with TRBD2. Trimming removed 4 bases from V and 4 bases from J; junction bases left unmatched: 9. Germline V lookup: CDR1 MNHEY, CDR2 SVGAGI. The CDR3 is 16 residues long. Here the CDR3 DNA reads TGTGCCAGCAGTTCTCCTGGCGGGGGGGCCTCAGATACGCAGTATTTT. Protein sequence: CASSSPGGGASDTQYF.

This clone showed up just a few times. The chain has TRBV10-3 and TRBJ1-3; D not resolved. Trimming shortened V by 4 bases and J by 0 bases, and 10 bases separated the two germline ends. This CDR3 comprises 15 residues. Germline CDR1 ENHRY, CDR2 SYGVKD. The CDR3 nucleotides read TGTGCCATCAGTGCGGGATTTCGCTCTGGAAACACCATATATTTT. It is translated as CAISAGFRSGNTIYF.

CDR3: CSVAKRGHATNEKLFF. CDR3 bases: TGCAGCGTGGCCAAAAGGGGGCACGCAACTAATGAAAAACTGTTTTTT. The genes are TRBV29-1 and TRBJ1-4, with 7 bases that match TRBD1. With V trimmed by 6 bases and J by 0 bases, 10 bases remained unmatched. Per germline, CDR1 SQVTM and CDR2 ANQGSEA. The length of the CDR3 is 16 residues.

This rearrangement joins TRBV19 to TRBJ2-7; 9 bases are a match to TRBD1. The V segment lost 1 base and the J segment 2 bases; nucleotides outside the gene matches: 9. Germline loops: CDR1 LNHDA, CDR2 SQIVND (reference sequence). There are 17 residues in the CDR3. CDR3 loop: CASSIAVGQGRTYEQYF. The CDR3 DNA reads as TGTGCCAGTAGTATAGCCGTCGGACAGGGGAGGACCTACGAGCAGTACTTC.

The gene calls are TRBV7-8 and TRBJ2-7, with TRBD1 as a possible D gene (5 bases). This CDR3 region has 15 residues. The V end lost 1 base, the J end lost 3 bases, and 13 bases lay between the germline ends. Germline CDR1 reads SGHVS; CDR2 reads FQNEAQ. The CDR3 is CASSLGSGQVYEQYF. In nucleotides, the CDR3 is TGTGCCAGCAGCTTAGGGTCAGGGCAAGTCTACGAGCAGTACTTC.

In this sample, this clone turned up a few times. The genes are TRBV7-2 and TRBJ2-4, with TRBD2 matching 14 bases. Germline CDR1 reads SGHTA; CDR2 reads FQGNSA. The J segment lost 7 bases and the V segment lost 5 bases, leaving 10 bases of the junction unmatched. The CDR3 extends over 17 amino acids. DNA for the CDR3: TGTGCCAGCAGCCTCGAGACTAGCGGGGGGGCCGCGAACATTCAGTACTTC. Its protein product is CASSLETSGGAANIQYF.

The gene calls are TRBV18 and TRBJ2-3; 8 nucleotides align to TRBD2. The CDR3 is 15 residues long. V lost 4 bases, J lost 1 base, and 4 bases stayed unmatched. Germline loops: CDR1 KGHSH, CDR2 LQKENI. The CDR3 DNA reads as TGTGCCAGCTCACAAAGCGGGGGTCGCACAGATACGCAGTATTTT. Translating gives CASSQSGGRTDTQYF. Using reference TRBV18 and TRBJ2-3 for the parts outside the CDR3, the full variable domain is NAGVMQNPRHLVRRRGQEARLRCSPMKGHSHVYWYRQLPEEGLKFMVYLQKENIIDESGMPKERFSAEFPKEGPSILRIQQVVRGDSAAYFCASSQSGGRTDTQYFGPGTRLTVL.

CDR3 loop: CASSPQSSYEQYF. CDR3 in DNA: TGTGCCAGCTCACCACAGAGCTCCTACGAGCAGTACTTC. The J gene is TRBJ2-7, the V gene TRBV18; D remains ambiguous. Trimming shortened V by 1 base and J by 0 bases, and 4 bases separated the two germline ends. CDR1 is KGHSH and CDR2 is LQKENI in the germline V gene. The CDR3 extends over 13 amino acids.

The V call is TRBV29-1, the J call TRBJ2-3; 13 nucleotides match TRBD2. After removal of 4 bases from V and 0 bases from J, the junction contained 10 bases not matched to a gene. Germline assignment: CDR1 SQVTM and CDR2 ANQGSEA. The CDR3 is 18 residues long. The CDR3 sequence is CSVVGLAGAQLSTDTQYF. In nucleotides, the CDR3 is TGCAGCGTTGTAGGACTAGCGGGGGCCCAGCTGAGCACAGATACGCAGTATTTT.

V gene TRBV10-3 combines with J gene TRBJ2-7; TRBD1 might be the D (6 bases). V lost 10 bases and J lost 2, with 18 bases in between. This CDR3 comprises 14 residues. CDR1 and CDR2 (germline): ENHRY, SYGVKD. The CDR3 DNA sequence: TGTGCCACCAGGCAGGGGCCACTAGCCTACGAGCAGTACTTC. Its translation: CATRQGPLAYEQYF.

The gene calls are TRBV30 and TRBJ2-3; no clear D gene. Trimming took off 2 bases at V and 1 base at J, with 7 bases between the two ends. The CDR3 has 13 residues. The germline V gene encodes CDR1 GTSNPN and CDR2 SVGIG (reference sequence). CDR3 amino acids: CAWSFPGTDTQYF. CDR3 DNA: TGTGCCTGGAGTTTTCCTGGCACAGATACGCAGTATTTT.

The rearrangement joins TRBV4-1 to TRBJ2-5; 10 bases line up with TRBD2. CDR3 length: 17 amino acids. CDR1 and CDR2 from the germline V gene are MGHRA and YSYEKL. Germline trimming cut 4 bases from V and 4 bases from J; bases unmatched to any gene: 12. CDR3: CASSRRTSGAPSETQYF. DNA for the CDR3: TGCGCCAGCAGCCGACGTACTAGCGGGGCCCCCTCAGAGACCCAGTACTTC.